This T cell receptor beta chain was captured by sequencing in a study of chemoradiotherapy in HPV16-positive cancers. The CDR3 consists of 16 residues. The germline V gene encodes CDR1 SGHNT and CDR2 YYREEE (reference sequence). Trimming took 4 bases from V and 6 from J; bases not matched to a gene: 11. Generated by immunoSEQ multiplex PCR, the TCRdb table keeps only in-frame clones and is missing some. The data hold tens of thousands of clones, with around nine tenths observed a single time. Overall study findings and caveats: During treatment, candidate HPV-specific clones and E7-related motifs expanded in tumor.

Concerning this clone: Its antigen is not known.

The V call is TRBV5-4, the J call TRBJ2-1, with 9 bases lining up with TRBD1. The specimen was blood, collected from a patient who underwent chemoradiotherapy. This TCR came from a human donor with HPV-associated anogenital cancer. The CDR3 loop is CASSKIGTGTVNEQFF. Written as DNA, the CDR3 is TGTGCCAGCAGCAAGATCGGGACAGGGACCGTCAATGAGCAGTTCTTC.